This T cell receptor beta chain appears in the sequencing data of a study of T cell responses to AZD1222 COVID-19 vaccine. Study-wide results and caveats: Among vaccine-associated CD4 TCRs, coverage spanned spike, with dominance at 160-218 and 743-854. Scientists sampled the repertoires only once the peak T cell response had passed. It should be noted that donors were predominantly white British and more often female, and clonal diversity was possibly underestimated.

The CDR3 has 16 residues. CDR1 and CDR2 (germline): LNHNV, YYDKDF (reference sequence). With 0 bases removed from V and 8 bases from J, the gap between germline ends came to 17 bases. This clone was counted once. Antigen unknown. Measured with immunoSEQ multiplex PCR; TCRdb has only the in-frame clones, and not every one. The sample contains approximately 210,000 clones, about 89% of which appear only once. Second-dose intervals near 4 or 12 weeks were combined. Source: peripheral blood, taken 28 days after the second AZD1222 dose. The source of this sequence is an adult who received the AZD1222 COVID-19 vaccine. The rearrangement links TRBV15 to TRBJ2-1, with D possibly being TRBD1 (5 bases). The CDR3 DNA reads as TGTGCCACCAGCAGAGATCGCCCAGGGCTTACCCATGAGCAGTTCTTC. Translation gives CATSRDRPGLTHEQFF.